This T cell receptor beta chain was identified in a study of early T cells in non-severe SARS-CoV-2 infection (dated by TCRdb to the early 2020s). Regarding the study in general: Because TCR sequencing was done on bulk RNA from unsorted whole blood, the alpha and beta chains could not be paired.

Broad study findings and their caveats: Matching against VDJdb was skewed toward anti-spike CD8 responses, likely underestimated virus-specific expansions, and missed private and CD4 specificities.

The sample holds many counts of this clonotype. The antigen this receptor binds is unknown. Nothing much larger sits one base from this clone, and base qualities are not available. The library was made by 5' RACE. The reads were generated on a NextSeq 500. In the TCR library protocol, unique molecular identifiers were attached to individual cDNA molecules to correct for PCR bias and sequencing error. TCR alpha and beta chains were both sequenced, and the abundances of alpha and beta sequences in each sample were closely correlated with each other. Processing in the source paper ran as follows. Decombinator V4 was used to perform V gene, J gene and CDR3 annotation of TCR sequences. TCRs were defined as expanded if a significant change between any two time points was detected under a Poisson model with p below 0.0001. TCR abundances were normalised to the total number of TCRs sequenced per sample and were expressed as counts per million. TRAV1-2 paired with TRAJ12, TRAJ20 or TRAJ33 defined MAIT TCRs, while TRAV10 paired with TRAJ18 defined iNKT TCRs. VDJdb, accessed 1 November 2021, was searched for CMV, EBV and SARS-CoV-2 annotated TCRs, excluding TCRs annotated for multiple antigens. The public reads were reanalyzed by TCRdb: fastp trimming at Q25, MiXCR alignment, in-frame beta chains only. Each CDR3 protein gets just one entry, which takes the most common genes and DNA from the rows behind it. Clone size and V and J calls follow TCRdb, not the original study. This sample lists more than 20,000 distinct CDR3 sequences; 4.5% to 5% were detected once. Of the sample, 15% to 20% falls within the top ten clones.

This was a case-control study nested in a cohort of healthcare workers in London, UK, who had nasopharyngeal swab PCR tests and blood samples taken every week. Between 23 and 31 March 2020, the week of the UK lockdown, healthcare workers were enrolled and then followed up weekly for as long as 16 weeks. The cysteine opens and the phenylalanine closes a CDR3 of 14 amino acids. The CDR3 DNA has 42 bases and is translated from base 1. As encoded in the germline V gene, CDR1 is SGHVS while CDR2 is FNYEAQ. At the junction V is shortened by 3 bases and J by 4 bases, with 7 bases in between. The clonotype originates from an adult who was a healthcare worker with PCR-confirmed SARS-CoV-2 infection or an uninfected control (not recorded which). Material: whole blood. The receptor chain draws on TRBV7-6 and TRBJ1-6, with the D gene uncertain. This receptor carries the CDR3 CASSLGEYNSPLHF. The DNA is as follows: TGTGCCAGCAGCTTGGGCGAGTATAATTCACCCCTCCACTTT.